The rows below give T cell receptor beta chains drawn from one sample of a study of CD8 T cells in ankylosing spondylitis. TCRdb reprocessed the 5' RACE reads via MiXCR and lists one record per CDR3 protein. The repertoire holds more than 650,000 distinct CDR3 sequences, with approximately 12% as singletons. Material: blood, either unsorted or a sorted T cell fraction (not recorded which). The receptors were sampled from a male donor with ankylosing spondylitis. Both conserved end residues are part of each CDR3. The order of the fields is clone size, D gene, V gene, J gene, CDR3 DNA, CDR3 protein. D genes are given only for firm matches. Only some rows state a clone size, as once, few, many or a class for expanded clones.

clone size: -; D gene: TRBD2; V gene: TRBV7-2; J gene: TRBJ2-3; CDR3 DNA: TGTGCCAGCAGCTTCCCTGGGCGGGAGGCCACAGATACGCAGTATTTT; CDR3 protein: CASSFPGREATDTQYF
clone size: -; D gene: -; V gene: TRBV24-1; J gene: TRBJ2-5; CDR3 DNA: TGTGCCACCAGTGATTCCGGGCCTGGGCGGGGCGAGACCCAGTACTTC; CDR3 protein: CATSDSGPGRGETQYF
clone size: -; D gene: TRBD1; V gene: TRBV24-1; J gene: TRBJ2-1; CDR3 DNA: TGTGCCACCAGCCGACAGGGAGAGCAGTTCTTC; CDR3 protein: CATSRQGEQFF
clone size: -; D gene: TRBD2; V gene: TRBV7-2; J gene: TRBJ2-3; CDR3 DNA: TGTGCCAGCAGCCCCGGGGGGAGGGAGGCTGATACGCAGTATTTT; CDR3 protein: CASSPGGREADTQYF
clone size: -; D gene: TRBD2; V gene: TRBV5-6; J gene: TRBJ2-4; CDR3 DNA: TGTGCCAGCAGCTGGGCGGCTAGCGGAGAACTAAACATTCAGTACTTC; CDR3 protein: CASSWAASGELNIQYF
clone size: -; D gene: -; V gene: TRBV20-1; J gene: TRBJ1-1; CDR3 DNA: TGCAGTGCTACCGGACAGTACACTGAAGCTTTCTTT; CDR3 protein: CSATGQYTEAFF
clone size: -; D gene: -; V gene: TRBV20-1; J gene: TRBJ2-1; CDR3 DNA: TGCAGTGCTGGCGGACGGCTTCTTGAGCAGTTCTTC; CDR3 protein: CSAGGRLLEQFF
clone size: few; D gene: -; V gene: TRBV4-3; J gene: TRBJ2-5; CDR3 DNA: TGCGCCAGCAGCCAGGGAGCACAGGCCGCCGGGGAGACCCAGTACTTC; CDR3 protein: CASSQGAQAAGETQYF
clone size: few; D gene: -; V gene: TRBV15; J gene: TRBJ2-1; CDR3 DNA: TGTGCCACCAGCAGAGAGGGTGAGCAGTTCTTC; CDR3 protein: CATSREGEQFF
clone size: -; D gene: -; V gene: TRBV5-6; J gene: TRBJ1-2; CDR3 DNA: TGTGCCAGCAGCCGGGTCTATGGCTACACCTTC; CDR3 protein: CASSRVYGYTF
clone size: -; D gene: TRBD2; V gene: TRBV7-8; J gene: TRBJ2-1; CDR3 DNA: TGTGCCAGCAGCTGGGCCGGAGCGGGATCCTACAATGAGCAGTTCTTC; CDR3 protein: CASSWAGAGSYNEQFF
clone size: many; D gene: -; V gene: TRBV5-5; J gene: TRBJ2-1; CDR3 DNA: TGTGCCAGCACGCGTAGGGGGGACCCGTACAATGAGCAGTTCTTC; CDR3 protein: CASTRRGDPYNEQFF
clone size: many; D gene: -; V gene: TRBV20-1; J gene: TRBJ1-5; CDR3 DNA: TGCACGGCGTTCTCGGGTAATCAGCCCCAGCATTTT; CDR3 protein: CTAFSGNQPQHF
clone size: -; D gene: TRBD1; V gene: TRBV10-3; J gene: TRBJ2-7; CDR3 DNA: TGTGCCATCCAGATGACAGGGGGCGCGGGGGAGCAGTACTTC; CDR3 protein: CAIQMTGGAGEQYF
clone size: many; D gene: -; V gene: TRBV7-2; J gene: TRBJ1-2; CDR3 DNA: TGTGCCAGCAGCCTAGCGGGGACCGACTATGGCTACACCTTC; CDR3 protein: CASSLAGTDYGYTF
clone size: many; D gene: -; V gene: TRBV20-1; J gene: TRBJ2-7; CDR3 DNA: TGCAGTGCTAGAGACGGCTACGAGCAGTACTTC; CDR3 protein: CSARDGYEQYF
clone size: -; D gene: -; V gene: TRBV9; J gene: TRBJ1-4; CDR3 DNA: TGTGCCAGCAGCGCTGAACCCGGTCAAGCAACTAATGAAAAACTGTTTTTT; CDR3 protein: CASSAEPGQATNEKLFF
clone size: -; D gene: -; V gene: TRBV20-1; J gene: TRBJ2-2; CDR3 DNA: TGCAGTGCTTGGAGGGAGGGGGCAACCGGGGAGCTGTTTTTT; CDR3 protein: CSAWREGATGELFF
clone size: many; D gene: TRBD1; V gene: TRBV7-9; J gene: TRBJ1-1; CDR3 DNA: TGTGCCAGCAGCTCCCCGACAGGGAGCACTGAAGCTTTCTTT; CDR3 protein: CASSSPTGSTEAFF
clone size: few; D gene: -; V gene: TRBV20-1; J gene: TRBJ1-2; CDR3 DNA: TGCAGTGCTAGAGAACAGGGAGGCGGCTACACCTTC; CDR3 protein: CSAREQGGGYTF
clone size: many; D gene: TRBD1; V gene: TRBV12-3/TRBV12-4; J gene: TRBJ1-2; CDR3 DNA: TGTGCCAGCACTCAAACAGGGGTCGGCTATGGCTACACCTTC; CDR3 protein: CASTQTGVGYGYTF
clone size: few; D gene: TRBD1; V gene: TRBV9; J gene: TRBJ2-1; CDR3 DNA: TGTGCCAGCAGCGCCGAGGACAGGGGTTACAATGAGCAGTTCTTC; CDR3 protein: CASSAEDRGYNEQFF
clone size: few; D gene: -; V gene: TRBV4-2; J gene: TRBJ1-2; CDR3 DNA: TGTGCCAGCAGCCAAGAAGGTCACAGGTCCTATGGCTACACCTTC; CDR3 protein: CASSQEGHRSYGYTF
clone size: many; D gene: TRBD1; V gene: TRBV20-1; J gene: TRBJ1-1; CDR3 DNA: TGCAGTGCTCGAAGGACAGGGGATCTAAACACTGAAGCTTTCTTT; CDR3 protein: CSARRTGDLNTEAFF
clone size: few; D gene: TRBD2; V gene: TRBV20-1; J gene: TRBJ2-1; CDR3 DNA: TGCAGTGCTAGAGATCGGAGCGGGGGGGAGAAGCAGTTCTTC; CDR3 protein: CSARDRSGGEKQFF
clone size: few; D gene: TRBD2; V gene: TRBV4-3; J gene: TRBJ2-1; CDR3 DNA: TGCGCCAGCAGCCGTAGCGGGGGCCCCAGCGGGAATGAGCAGTTCTTC; CDR3 protein: CASSRSGGPSGNEQFF
clone size: few; D gene: -; V gene: TRBV4-3; J gene: TRBJ2-1; CDR3 DNA: TGCGCCAGCAGCTCCCACAGGGCATCCTACAATGAGCAGTTCTTC; CDR3 protein: CASSSHRASYNEQFF
clone size: many; D gene: -; V gene: TRBV5-5; J gene: TRBJ1-6; CDR3 DNA: TGTGCCAGCAGCCTCGGTGGGAGCCACTATAATTCACCCCTCCACTTT; CDR3 protein: CASSLGGSHYNSPLHF
clone size: -; D gene: -; V gene: TRBV20-1; J gene: TRBJ1-1; CDR3 DNA: TGCAGTGCTTTTCTCAGGAACACTGAAGCTTTCTTT; CDR3 protein: CSAFLRNTEAFF
clone size: many; D gene: TRBD1; V gene: TRBV13; J gene: TRBJ1-2; CDR3 DNA: TGTGCCAGCAGCTTATATGGACAGGGGATAAGTGGCTACACCTTC; CDR3 protein: CASSLYGQGISGYTF
clone size: few; D gene: TRBD1; V gene: TRBV5-1; J gene: TRBJ2-3; CDR3 DNA: TGCGCCAGCAGCTCGACAGGGCTTAGCACAGATACGCAGTATTTT; CDR3 protein: CASSSTGLSTDTQYF
clone size: many; D gene: -; V gene: TRBV7-2; J gene: TRBJ1-1; CDR3 DNA: TGTGCCAGCAGCCAGGGGTGGAACACTGAAGCTTTCTTT; CDR3 protein: CASSQGWNTEAFF
clone size: many; D gene: -; V gene: TRBV5-1; J gene: TRBJ2-7; CDR3 DNA: TGCGCCAGCAGCTTGGATGGGAAGGGCGAGCAGTACTTC; CDR3 protein: CASSLDGKGEQYF
clone size: -; D gene: -; V gene: TRBV11-3; J gene: TRBJ2-7; CDR3 DNA: TGTGCCAGCAGCTTAGATGTCTACGAGCAGTACTTC; CDR3 protein: CASSLDVYEQYF
clone size: many; D gene: TRBD1; V gene: TRBV29-1; J gene: TRBJ2-2; CDR3 DNA: TGCAGCGCCGCCCGTTTATGGGGACAGTCGAACACCGGGGAGCTGTTTTTT; CDR3 protein: CSAARLWGQSNTGELFF
clone size: few; D gene: -; V gene: TRBV6-1; J gene: TRBJ1-3; CDR3 DNA: TGTGCCAGCAGGTACGGAAACACCATATATTTT; CDR3 protein: CASRYGNTIYF
clone size: -; D gene: -; V gene: TRBV20-1; J gene: TRBJ1-5; CDR3 DNA: TGCAGTGCTAGAGGGCCGACCGATCAGCCCCAGCATTTT; CDR3 protein: CSARGPTDQPQHF
clone size: many; D gene: -; V gene: TRBV6-1; J gene: TRBJ2-5; CDR3 DNA: TGTGCCAGCAGTGTTACCACGCCGGGACACTACCAAGAGACCCAGTACTTC; CDR3 protein: CASSVTTPGHYQETQYF
clone size: -; D gene: -; V gene: TRBV20-1; J gene: TRBJ2-7; CDR3 DNA: TGCAGTGCTAGAGATGGGGCGATGAGGATCCCTTACTACGAGCAGTACTTC; CDR3 protein: CSARDGAMRIPYYEQYF
clone size: few; D gene: TRBD2; V gene: TRBV29-1; J gene: TRBJ2-3; CDR3 DNA: TGCAGCGTTGTGGGGCGGGGGGGGATAGATACGCAGTATTTT; CDR3 protein: CSVVGRGGIDTQYF
clone size: -; D gene: -; V gene: TRBV6-2/TRBV6-3; J gene: TRBJ2-5; CDR3 DNA: TGTGCCAGCAGTTACTGGCTACTACAAGAGACCCAGTACTTC; CDR3 protein: CASSYWLLQETQYF
clone size: -; D gene: -; V gene: TRBV6-5; J gene: TRBJ1-2; CDR3 DNA: TGTGCCAGCAGTTATTCGCCCAGGGAGAGCTACACCTTC; CDR3 protein: CASSYSPRESYTF
clone size: -; D gene: -; V gene: TRBV12-3/TRBV12-4; J gene: TRBJ2-5; CDR3 DNA: TGTGCCAGCAGGTGGAACCAAGAGACCCAGTACTTC; CDR3 protein: CASRWNQETQYF
clone size: -; D gene: TRBD2; V gene: TRBV4-3; J gene: TRBJ2-1; CDR3 DNA: TGCGCCAGCAGCCACTCCAGCGGGGCGTCCAGCTCCTACAATGAGCAGTTCTTC; CDR3 protein: CASSHSSGASSSYNEQFF
clone size: -; D gene: TRBD1; V gene: TRBV6-5; J gene: TRBJ2-7; CDR3 DNA: TGTGCCAGCAGTTCTCGGGAATCGACAGGGAGTATCGAGCAGTACTTC; CDR3 protein: CASSSRESTGSIEQYF
clone size: few; D gene: -; V gene: TRBV12-3/TRBV12-4; J gene: TRBJ2-3; CDR3 DNA: TGTGCCAGCAGTCGTAGGCCCCGTGGGCAAGATACGCAGTATTTT; CDR3 protein: CASSRRPRGQDTQYF
clone size: -; D gene: TRBD1; V gene: TRBV4-3; J gene: TRBJ2-3; CDR3 DNA: TGCGCCAGCAGCCAAGAATTCAGTACAGGGGGCAGGGGTACGCAGTATTTT; CDR3 protein: CASSQEFSTGGRGTQYF
clone size: many; D gene: -; V gene: TRBV20-1; J gene: TRBJ2-5; CDR3 DNA: TGCAGTGCTATGTGGGGGGCGTTAGAGACCCAGTACTTC; CDR3 protein: CSAMWGALETQYF
clone size: many; D gene: -; V gene: TRBV20-1; J gene: TRBJ2-3; CDR3 DNA: TGCAGTGCAAGGATCGTCGGAACAGATACGCAGTATTTT; CDR3 protein: CSARIVGTDTQYF
clone size: few; D gene: -; V gene: TRBV5-1; J gene: TRBJ2-7; CDR3 DNA: TGCGCCAGCAGCCCCCAGGGGTCGAGCGACGAGCAGTACTTC; CDR3 protein: CASSPQGSSDEQYF
clone size: -; D gene: -; V gene: TRBV5-1; J gene: TRBJ2-2; CDR3 DNA: TGCGCCACCGCCCCTCGTGGAGGACTCCAGATGAACACCGGGGAGCTGTTTTTT; CDR3 protein: CATAPRGGLQMNTGELFF
clone size: -; D gene: TRBD2; V gene: TRBV10-3; J gene: TRBJ2-3; CDR3 DNA: TGTGCCACCCGACTAGCGGGAGAACGGACAGATACGCAGTATTTT; CDR3 protein: CATRLAGERTDTQYF
clone size: -; D gene: -; V gene: TRBV7-2; J gene: TRBJ2-1; CDR3 DNA: TGTGCCAGCAGCTCCGCCCGCGGGCCCTCCTACAATGAGCAGTTCTTC; CDR3 protein: CASSSARGPSYNEQFF
clone size: -; D gene: -; V gene: TRBV9; J gene: TRBJ1-1; CDR3 DNA: TGTGCCAGCAGCGTAGATGGGCACACTGAAGCTTTCTTT; CDR3 protein: CASSVDGHTEAFF